The source of this TCR beta chain is a study of shared clonotypes between healthy human individuals. As for the study in general: CD4 naive and CD4 memory each took three plates per donor, while CD8 naive took two and CD8 memory one. Whole-study results and caveats: Against clonotypes common to all four donors, non-shared ones had lower generation probabilities.

The protocol was immunoSEQ multiplex PCR, while the TCRdb copy is restricted to in-frame clones and leaves out a portion. The repertoire consists of roughly 2.2 million clones, with just under 95% occurring once and the leading ten covering around 0.4%. Each sample came from a Caucasian adult donor living in Nashville, Tennessee. As concerns this clone: Its antigen is still unknown.

This CDR3 has 14 amino acids. CDR1 is SGHRS and CDR2 is YFSETQ in the germline V gene. V lost 4 bases to trimming and J lost 6 bases; unmatched junction nucleotides: 7. Source material: naive CD4+ T cells from PBMCs. Described subset: CD45RA+ positively selected. The clonotype was recovered from a man younger than 30 in good health. Some clones in this sample may be carry-over from other donors' samples. V usage is TRBV5-1 and J usage is TRBJ2-7; 10 nucleotides match TRBD1. The CDR3, as DNA: TGCGCCAGCAGCGGAACCGGGACAGGGGTCGAGCAGTACTTC. Translation: CASSGTGTGVEQYF.